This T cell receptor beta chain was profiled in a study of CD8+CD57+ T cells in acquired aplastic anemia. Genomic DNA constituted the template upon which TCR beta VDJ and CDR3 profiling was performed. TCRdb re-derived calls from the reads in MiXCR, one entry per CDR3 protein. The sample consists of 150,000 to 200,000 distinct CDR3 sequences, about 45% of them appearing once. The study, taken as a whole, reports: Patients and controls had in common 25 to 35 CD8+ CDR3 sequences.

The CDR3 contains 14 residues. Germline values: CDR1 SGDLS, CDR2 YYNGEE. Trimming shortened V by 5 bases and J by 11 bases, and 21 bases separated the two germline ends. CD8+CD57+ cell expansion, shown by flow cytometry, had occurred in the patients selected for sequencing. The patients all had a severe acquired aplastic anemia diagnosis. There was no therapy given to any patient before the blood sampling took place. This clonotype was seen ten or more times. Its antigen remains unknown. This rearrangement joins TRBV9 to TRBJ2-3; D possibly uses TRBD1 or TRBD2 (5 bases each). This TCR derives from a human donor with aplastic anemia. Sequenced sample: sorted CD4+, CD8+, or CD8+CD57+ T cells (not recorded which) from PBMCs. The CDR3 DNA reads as TGTGCCAGCAGTACCGGGACCCCAAGGTCGGGGCAGTATTTT. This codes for CASSTGTPRSGQYF.